This T cell receptor (beta chain) stems from a study of cytomegalovirus exposure and HLA in healthy donors. General study points: When analyzed later, a missense DCLRE1C variant was found to be linked to TCR beta V- and J-gene trimming.

The germline V gene encodes CDR1 SGDLS and CDR2 YYNGEE. This CDR3 comprises 13 residues. Trimming took 5 bases from V and 3 from J; bases not matched to a gene: 5. A remark on this clone: Its target is unknown.

In the PCR, 60 Vbeta and 13 Jbeta primers were used. Clones were sequenced by immunoSEQ multiplex PCR, and TCRdb holds only the in-frame ones, with some missing. The sample holds more than 150,000 clones, over 70% seen once. The clonotype was recovered from a man aged 45-60 years in good health and CMV-seronegative. The V gene is TRBV9, the J gene TRBJ2-7; TRBD1 matches 7 bases. Material: PBMCs. The CDR3 DNA reads as TGTGCCAGCAGGTCCGGGACAGACTACGAGCAGTACTTC. Protein sequence: CASRSGTDYEQYF. Using reference TRBV9 and TRBJ2-7 for the parts outside the CDR3, the full variable domain is DSGVTQTPKHLITATGQRVTLRCSPRSGDLSVYWYQQSLDQGLQFLIQYYNGEERAKGNILERFSAQQFPDLHSELNLSSLELGDSALYFCASRSGTDYEQYFGPGTRLTVT.